This TCR beta chain was found in a study of blood T cell repertoires in COVID-19. Sequenced by immunoSEQ multiplex PCR; TCRdb stores in-frame clones only, minus some. The sample gives 150,000 to 200,000 clones, approximately 86% of which show up once; roughly 8.1% is in the top ten. V lost 0 bases to trimming and J lost 13 bases; unmatched junction nucleotides: 5. The CDR3 length is 13 residues. CDR1 is SGHRS, CDR2 YFSETQ, per germline. J is TRBJ2-2 and V is TRBV5-1, with 8 bases lining up with TRBD2. Sequencing was done on a sample of peripheral blood. This clonotype was obtained from a woman of 80 years or more with COVID-19, enrolled during active disease. CDR3 nucleotide sequence: TGCGCCAGCAGCTTGGACCGGGAGGGCTGGCTGTTTTTT. It translates to CASSLDREGWLFF. Full variable domain (remainder filled in from reference TRBV5-1 and TRBJ2-2): KAGVTQTPRYLIKTRGQQVTLSCSPISGHRSVSWYQQTPGQGLQFLFEYFSETQRNKGNFPGRFSGRQFSNSRSEMNVSTLELGDSALYLCASSLDREGWLFFGEGSRLTVL.